The 22 T cell receptor beta chains presented below share a single source sample, sequenced in a study of blood T cell repertoires in COVID-19. TCRdb's copy holds only in-frame clones and misses some; the assay was immunoSEQ multiplex PCR. The sample lists more than 85,000 clones; approximately 90% were seen once. The sample consisted of peripheral blood. The receptors here all came from a woman aged 50 to 60 with acute or convalescent COVID-19.

The gene calls are TRBV24-1 and TRBJ2-5; 11 nucleotides agree with TRBD2. Germline V gives CDR1 KGHDR, CDR2 SFDVKD. This CDR3 region has 17 residues. The trim removed 3 bases at V and 5 bases at J, leaving 10 bases unmatched. CDR3 bases: TGTGCCACCAGTGATCCGAAGACTAGCGGGACGGTGGAGACCCAGTACTTC. Its protein is CATSDPKTSGTVETQYF.

The chain joins TRBV7-9 to TRBJ1-1; D ambiguous. V lost 1 base to trimming and J lost 3 bases, with 6 bases between them. The CDR3 sequence is 13 residues long. Germline assignment: CDR1 SEHNR and CDR2 FQNEAQ (reference sequence). For the CDR3, the DNA is TGTGCCAGCAGCTTAGTACGGGACACTGAAGCTTTCTTT. It is translated as CASSLVRDTEAFF.

The J gene is TRBJ2-2, the V gene TRBV5-1; TRBD2 matches at 12 bases. The J segment lost 6 bases and the V segment lost 2 bases, leaving 8 bases of the junction unmatched. This CDR3 is 17 amino acids long. Germline V gene data show CDR1 as SGHRS and CDR2 as YFSETQ. The CDR3, as DNA: TGCGCCAGCAGCTTAGGCCCGGGACTAGCGGGTGCCGGGGAGCTGTTTTTT. Protein product: CASSLGPGLAGAGELFF. The complete variable domain, with remaining parts taken from reference TRBV5-1 and TRBJ2-2, reads KAGVTQTPRYLIKTRGQQVTLSCSPISGHRSVSWYQQTPGQGLQFLFEYFSETQRNKGNFPGRFSGRQFSNSRSEMNVSTLELGDSALYLCASSLGPGLAGAGELFFGEGSRLTVL.

As DNA, the CDR3 is TGTGCCTGGAACCTGGTGGACAGGAGTGAAAAACTGTTTTTT. It is translated as CAWNLVDRSEKLFF. The chain combines TRBV30 with TRBJ1-4; 7 nucleotides align to TRBD1. Germline loops: CDR1 GTSNPN, CDR2 SVGIG (reference sequence). V lost 4 bases, J lost 7 bases, and 9 bases stayed unmatched. The CDR3 has 14 residues.

This rearrangement joins TRBV5-1 to TRBJ2-7; D remains unclear. The CDR3 runs to 13 residues. V dropped 0 bases and J dropped 5 bases, with 9 bases sitting between them. Germline assignment: CDR1 SGHRS and CDR2 YFSETQ. The CDR3 DNA reads TGCGCCAGCAGCTTGGCAGGTACCGACGAGCAGTACTTC. This codes for CASSLAGTDEQYF.

This chain joins TRBV2 and TRBJ2-3; a weak D match, TRBD2 (6 bases). The CDR3 is 15 amino acids. Germline V gene lookup returns CDR1 SNHLY and CDR2 FYNNEI. V shed 7 bases and J shed 5 bases, with 19 bases lying between them. CDR3 DNA: TGTGCCAGCACCGAGAGGGACTGGGGGGAAGATACGCAGTATTTT. It specifies CASTERDWGEDTQYF.

The chain employs TRBV2 and TRBJ2-3; 10 bases line up with TRBD2. This CDR3 is 15 amino acids long. V was clipped by 3 bases and J by 5 bases; unmatched bases: 5. Germline lookup yields CDR1 SNHLY and CDR2 FYNNEI. Here the CDR3 DNA reads TGTGCCAGCAGTGACAGCGGGAGGGCCCAAGATACGCAGTATTTT. This gives the protein CASSDSGRAQDTQYF.

This chain links TRBV20-1 with TRBJ1-1; 7 positions agree with TRBD1. The CDR3 sequence is 11 residues long. The trim removed 3 bases at V and 8 bases at J, leaving 3 bases unmatched. The germline V gene has CDR1 DFQATT and CDR2 SNEGSKA (reference sequence). The CDR3 nucleotides are TGCAGTGCTAGGACGGACAGGGAAGCTTTCTTT. As protein: CSARTDREAFF.

This clone has a count of ten or more. V is TRBV24-1 and J is TRBJ2-1; 14 positions match TRBD2. The germline V gene has CDR1 KGHDR and CDR2 SFDVKD. Trimming cost V 4 bases and J 7 bases; bases outside gene matches: 11. This CDR3 has 18 amino acids. The DNA of the CDR3 is TGTGCCACCAGTGAGGCCGGGACTAGCGGGAGATTCGGAAATGAGCAGTTCTTC. Translation gives CATSEAGTSGRFGNEQFF.

To note about this clone: One end of the junction is discordant with germline, which a read error may explain. The genes are TRBV24-1 and TRBJ2-1; 12 nucleotides align to TRBD1. CDR1 is KGHDR, CDR2 SFDVKD, per germline. The CDR3 extends over 17 amino acids. The CDR3 sequence is CATSEALGTGGYDEQFF. In nucleotides, the CDR3 is TGTGCCACCAGTGAAGCCCTCGGGACAGGGGGCTACGATGAGCAGTTCTTC.

V and J are TRBV5-1 and TRBJ2-3, with 12 bases fitting TRBD2. The V gene's germline CDR1 is SGHRS and CDR2 YFSETQ. V shed 4 bases, J shed 1 base, and the junction held 7 bases outside the gene matches. The CDR3 runs to 17 residues. The DNA for the CDR3 is TGCGCCAGCAGCACGAGACTAGCGGGAGTGGGCACAGATACGCAGTATTTT. Translation gives CASSTRLAGVGTDTQYF.

The CDR3: CASSARTSGREGDTQYF. CDR3 nucleotides: TGTGCCAGCAGCGCTCGGACTAGCGGGAGGGAGGGGGATACGCAGTATTTT. The J gene is TRBJ2-3, the V gene TRBV11-2; 15 bases are shared with TRBD2. Germline V gene data show CDR1 as SGHAT and CDR2 as FQNNGV. V trimming: 5 bases; J trimming: 6 bases; junction bases outside the gene matches: 9. The CDR3 extends over 17 amino acids.

The table lists this clone with a few counts. The chain employs TRBV19 and TRBJ2-2, with 7 bases lining up with TRBD1. The CDR3 totals 14 residues. CDR1 is LNHDA, CDR2 SQIVND, per germline (reference sequence). Trimming took 6 bases from V and 3 from J; bases not matched to a gene: 4. The CDR3 reads CASSPGTDTGELFF. The CDR3 DNA reads as TGTGCCAGTAGCCCCGGGACAGACACCGGGGAGCTGTTTTTT.

The chain is built from TRBV29-1 and TRBJ2-7; 14 bases line up with TRBD2. The germline gives CDR1 SQVTM, CDR2 ANQGSEA. The CDR3 contains 16 residues. V lost 4 bases, J lost 5 bases, and 10 bases stayed unmatched. The CDR3 loop is CSVAPQGLAGADEQYF. Here the CDR3 DNA reads TGCAGCGTTGCCCCTCAGGGACTAGCGGGAGCTGACGAGCAGTACTTC.

This clone was counted once. V and J are TRBV24-1 and TRBJ2-3, with D unresolved. With 5 bases removed from V and 6 bases from J, the gap between germline ends came to 14 bases. The CDR3 spans 14 residues. Germline loops: CDR1 KGHDR, CDR2 SFDVKD. CDR3 nucleotide sequence: TGTGCCACCAGTGTTTCGTCCCCGTCGGATACGCAGTATTTT. As protein: CATSVSSPSDTQYF.

The chain couples TRBV24-1 to TRBJ2-7, with TRBD1 identical over 8 bases. Germline CDR1 reads KGHDR; CDR2 reads SFDVKD. The trim removed 0 bases at V and 5 bases at J, leaving 5 bases unmatched. The CDR3 runs 15 residues. The CDR3 loop reads CATSDLDRGINEQYF. The DNA for the CDR3 is TGTGCCACCAGTGATTTGGACAGGGGCATCAACGAGCAGTACTTC.

This clone has a handful of counts. The CDR3 reads CASSTRDSYGYTF. In DNA, the CDR3 is TGTGCCAGCAGCACCCGGGATAGCTATGGCTACACCTTC. V is TRBV7-9 and J is TRBJ1-2, with D hard to call. Trimming removed 5 bases from V and 4 bases from J, with 11 bases in between. Per germline, CDR1 SEHNR and CDR2 FQNEAQ (reference sequence). CDR3 length equals 13 residues.

The chain employs TRBV2 and TRBJ2-1, with 8 bases lining up with TRBD1. The CDR3 has 15 residues. Unmatched junction bases numbered 6, after V lost 6 bases and J lost 2 bases. Germline V gene lookup returns CDR1 SNHLY and CDR2 FYNNEI. CDR3 loop: CASSRGQATYNEQFF. The CDR3, as DNA: TGTGCCAGCAGCAGGGGACAGGCGACCTACAATGAGCAGTTCTTC.

This chain uses TRBV19 with TRBJ1-2; tentative D call: TRBD1 (6 bases). This CDR3 contains 15 residues. V was cut by 6 bases and J by 2 bases, with 16 bases left in between. CDR1 and CDR2 (germline): LNHDA, SQIVND (reference sequence). As DNA, the CDR3 is TGTGCCAGTAGCACCCCGACAGGAGAGAACTATGGCTACACCTTC. It codes for CASSTPTGENYGYTF.

This chain links TRBV11-3 with TRBJ2-1; D may be TRBD1 (6 bases). The V end was cut by 5 bases, the J end by 7 bases, with 9 bases between. The CDR3 consists of 12 residues. Germline V CDR1 and CDR2: SGHNT, YENEEA. The CDR3 bases are TGTGCCAGCAGCACCCAGGGGAATGAGCAGTTCTTC. The encoded protein is CASSTQGNEQFF.

The V call is TRBV3-1 (or the pseudogene TRBV3-2), the J call TRBJ2-7, with D possibly matching TRBD1 (6 bases). This CDR3 has 14 amino acids. Germline V gene lookup returns CDR1 LGHDT and CDR2 YNNKEL (reference sequence). Trimming shortened V by 4 bases and J by 0 bases, and 10 bases separated the two germline ends. The CDR3 reads CASSRGQTSYEQYF. The CDR3, as DNA: TGTGCCAGCAGCCGAGGACAGACCTCCTACGAGCAGTACTTC.

This sequence joins TRBV5-1 and TRBJ2-2; D possibly corresponds to TRBD2 (5 bases). The germline gives CDR1 SGHRS, CDR2 YFSETQ. V lost 2 bases, J lost 4 bases, and 12 bases lay in between. The CDR3 consists of 15 residues. The CDR3 is CASSLGVAITGELFF. The CDR3, as DNA: TGCGCCAGCAGCTTAGGCGTAGCGATCACCGGGGAGCTGTTTTTT. The full variable domain, completed using reference TRBV5-1 and TRBJ2-2, is KAGVTQTPRYLIKTRGQQVTLSCSPISGHRSVSWYQQTPGQGLQFLFEYFSETQRNKGNFPGRFSGRQFSNSRSEMNVSTLELGDSALYLCASSLGVAITGELFFGEGSRLTVL.